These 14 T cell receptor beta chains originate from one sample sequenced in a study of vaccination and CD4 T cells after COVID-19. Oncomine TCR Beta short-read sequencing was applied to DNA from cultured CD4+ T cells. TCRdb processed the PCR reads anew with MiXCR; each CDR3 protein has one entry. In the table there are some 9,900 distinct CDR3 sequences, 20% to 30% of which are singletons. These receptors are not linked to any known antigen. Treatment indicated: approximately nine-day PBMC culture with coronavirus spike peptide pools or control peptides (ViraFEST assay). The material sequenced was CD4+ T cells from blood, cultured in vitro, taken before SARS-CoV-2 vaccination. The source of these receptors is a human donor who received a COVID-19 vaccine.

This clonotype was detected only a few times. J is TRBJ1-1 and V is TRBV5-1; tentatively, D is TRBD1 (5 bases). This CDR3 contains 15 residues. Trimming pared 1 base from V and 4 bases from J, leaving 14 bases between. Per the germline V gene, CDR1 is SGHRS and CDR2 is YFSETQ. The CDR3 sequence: CASSLSTGRTTEAFF. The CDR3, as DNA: TGCGCCAGCAGCTTGAGTACAGGCCGAACCACTGAAGCTTTCTTT.

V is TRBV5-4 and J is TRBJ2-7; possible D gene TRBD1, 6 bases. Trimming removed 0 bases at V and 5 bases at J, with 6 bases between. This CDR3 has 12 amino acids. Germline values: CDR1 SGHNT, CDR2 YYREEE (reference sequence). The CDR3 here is CASSLDRDEQYF. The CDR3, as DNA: TGTGCCAGCAGCTTGGACAGGGACGAGCAGTACTTC.

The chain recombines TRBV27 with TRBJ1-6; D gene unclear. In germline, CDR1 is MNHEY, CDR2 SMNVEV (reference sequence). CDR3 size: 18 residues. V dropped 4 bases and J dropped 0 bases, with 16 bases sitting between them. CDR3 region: CASSSNLGFSSYNSPLHF. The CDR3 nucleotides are TGTGCCAGCAGTTCAAATCTAGGGTTTAGCTCCTATAATTCACCCCTCCACTTT.

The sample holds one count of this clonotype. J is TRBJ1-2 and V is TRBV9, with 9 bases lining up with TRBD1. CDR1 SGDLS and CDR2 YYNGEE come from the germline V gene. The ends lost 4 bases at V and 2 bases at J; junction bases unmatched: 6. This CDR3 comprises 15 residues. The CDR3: CASSISGTGNYGYTF. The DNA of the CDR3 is TGTGCCAGCAGCATCTCCGGGACAGGGAACTATGGCTACACCTTC.

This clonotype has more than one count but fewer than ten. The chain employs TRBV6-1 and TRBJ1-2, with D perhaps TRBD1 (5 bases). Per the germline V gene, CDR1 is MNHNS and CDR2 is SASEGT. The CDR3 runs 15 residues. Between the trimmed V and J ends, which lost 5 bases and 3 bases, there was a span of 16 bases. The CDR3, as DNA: TGTGCCAGCAGTCGAGGGACGTCCATATACTATGGCTACACCTTC. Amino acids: CASSRGTSIYYGYTF.

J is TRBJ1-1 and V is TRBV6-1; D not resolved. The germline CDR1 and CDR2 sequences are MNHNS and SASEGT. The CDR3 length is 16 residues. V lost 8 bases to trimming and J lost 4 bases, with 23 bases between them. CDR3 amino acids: CASYGTHAGGGTEAFF. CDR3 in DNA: TGTGCCAGCTACGGAACCCACGCGGGCGGAGGCACTGAAGCTTTCTTT.

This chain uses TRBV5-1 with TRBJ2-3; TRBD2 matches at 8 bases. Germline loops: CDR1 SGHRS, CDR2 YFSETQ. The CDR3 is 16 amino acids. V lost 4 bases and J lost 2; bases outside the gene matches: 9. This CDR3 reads CASSPGTSPTTDTQYF. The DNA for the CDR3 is TGCGCCAGCAGCCCCGGGACTAGTCCGACCACAGATACGCAGTATTTT.

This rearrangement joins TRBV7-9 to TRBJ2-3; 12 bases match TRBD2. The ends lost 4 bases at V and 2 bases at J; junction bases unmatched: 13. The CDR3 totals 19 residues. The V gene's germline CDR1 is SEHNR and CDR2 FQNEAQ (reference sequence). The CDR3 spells CASSYPPSGGARVTDTQYF. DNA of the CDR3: TGTGCCAGCAGCTACCCCCCTAGCGGGGGGGCCCGGGTCACAGATACGCAGTATTTT. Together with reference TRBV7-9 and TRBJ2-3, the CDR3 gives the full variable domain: DTGVSQNPRHKITKRGQNVTFRCDPISEHNRLYWYRQTLGQGPEFLTYFQNEAQLEKSRLLSDRFSAERPKGSFSTLEIQRTEQGDSAMYLCASSYPPSGGARVTDTQYFGPGTRLTVL.

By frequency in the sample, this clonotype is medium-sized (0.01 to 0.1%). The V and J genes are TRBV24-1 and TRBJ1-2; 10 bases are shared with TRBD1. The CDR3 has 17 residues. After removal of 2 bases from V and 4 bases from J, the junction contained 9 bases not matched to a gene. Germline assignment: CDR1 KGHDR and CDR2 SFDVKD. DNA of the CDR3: TGTGCCACCAGTGATTCACGGGGGACAGGGGATGCCTATGGCTACACCTTC. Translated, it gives CATSDSRGTGDAYGYTF.

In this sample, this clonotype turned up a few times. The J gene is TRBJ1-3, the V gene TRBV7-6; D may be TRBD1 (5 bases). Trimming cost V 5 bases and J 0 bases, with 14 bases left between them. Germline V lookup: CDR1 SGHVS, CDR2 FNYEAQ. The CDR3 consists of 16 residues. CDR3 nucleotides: TGTGCCAGCAGCACACTCCTTAGGGGCTCTGGAAACACCATATATTTT. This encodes CASSTLLRGSGNTIYF.

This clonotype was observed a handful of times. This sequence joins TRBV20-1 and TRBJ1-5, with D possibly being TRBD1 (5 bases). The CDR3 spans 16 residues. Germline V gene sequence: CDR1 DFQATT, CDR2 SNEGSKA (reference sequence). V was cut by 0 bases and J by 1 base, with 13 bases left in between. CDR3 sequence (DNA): TGCAGTGCTAGAGACAGGGTTTTATCGAGCAATCAGCCCCAGCATTTT. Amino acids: CSARDRVLSSNQPQHF.

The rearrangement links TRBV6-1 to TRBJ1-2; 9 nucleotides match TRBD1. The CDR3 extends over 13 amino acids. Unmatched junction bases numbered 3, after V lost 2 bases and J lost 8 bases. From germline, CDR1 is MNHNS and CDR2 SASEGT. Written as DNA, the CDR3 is TGTGCCAGCAGTGAAAGGGACAGGGTCGGCTACACCTTC. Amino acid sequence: CASSERDRVGYTF.

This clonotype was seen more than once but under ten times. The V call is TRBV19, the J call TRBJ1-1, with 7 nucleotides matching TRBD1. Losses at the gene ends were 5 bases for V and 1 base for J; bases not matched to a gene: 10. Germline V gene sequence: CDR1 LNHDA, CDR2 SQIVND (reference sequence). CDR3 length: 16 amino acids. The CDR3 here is CASSPNPQGQNTEAFF. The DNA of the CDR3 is TGTGCCAGTAGTCCGAACCCACAGGGGCAGAACACTGAAGCTTTCTTT.

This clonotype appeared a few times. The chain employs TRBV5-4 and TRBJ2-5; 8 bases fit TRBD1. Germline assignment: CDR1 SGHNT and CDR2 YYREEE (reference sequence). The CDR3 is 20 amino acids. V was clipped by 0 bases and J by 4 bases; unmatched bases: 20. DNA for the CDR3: TGTGCCAGCAGCTTGGACCAAGGCGGGTTACAGGGGGATTTGATAGAGACCCAGTACTTC. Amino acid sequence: CASSLDQGGLQGDLIETQYF.